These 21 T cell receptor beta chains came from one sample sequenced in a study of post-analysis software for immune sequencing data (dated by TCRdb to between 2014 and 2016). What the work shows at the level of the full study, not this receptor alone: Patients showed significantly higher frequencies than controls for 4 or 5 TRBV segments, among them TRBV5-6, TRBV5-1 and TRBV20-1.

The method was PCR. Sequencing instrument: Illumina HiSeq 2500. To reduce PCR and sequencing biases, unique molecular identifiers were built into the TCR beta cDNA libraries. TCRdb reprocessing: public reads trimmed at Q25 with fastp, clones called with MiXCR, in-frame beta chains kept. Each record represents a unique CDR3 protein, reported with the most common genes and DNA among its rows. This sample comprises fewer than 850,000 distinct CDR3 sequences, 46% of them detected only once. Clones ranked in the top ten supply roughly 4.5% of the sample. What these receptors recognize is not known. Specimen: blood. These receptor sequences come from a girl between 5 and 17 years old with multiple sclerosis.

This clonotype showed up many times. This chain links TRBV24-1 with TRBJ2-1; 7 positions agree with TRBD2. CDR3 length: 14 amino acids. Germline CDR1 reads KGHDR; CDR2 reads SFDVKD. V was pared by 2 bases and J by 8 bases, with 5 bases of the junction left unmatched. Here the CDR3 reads CATSDWGTNHEQFF. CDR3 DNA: TGTGCCACCAGTGATTGGGGGACTAATCATGAGCAGTTCTTC.

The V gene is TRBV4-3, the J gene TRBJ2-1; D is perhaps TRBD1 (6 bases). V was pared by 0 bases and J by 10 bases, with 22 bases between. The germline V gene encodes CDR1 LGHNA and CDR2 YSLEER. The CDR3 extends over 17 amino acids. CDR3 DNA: TGCGCCAGCAGCCAAGATAGGACAGCGGCCCTTATGAGGGAGCAGTTCTTC. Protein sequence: CASSQDRTAALMREQFF.

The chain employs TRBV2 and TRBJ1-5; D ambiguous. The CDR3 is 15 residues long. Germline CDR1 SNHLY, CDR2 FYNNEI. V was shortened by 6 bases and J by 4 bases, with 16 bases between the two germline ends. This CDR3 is CASRPQTGSNQPQHF. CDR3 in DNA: TGTGCCAGCAGGCCACAGACGGGTTCAAATCAGCCCCAGCATTTT.

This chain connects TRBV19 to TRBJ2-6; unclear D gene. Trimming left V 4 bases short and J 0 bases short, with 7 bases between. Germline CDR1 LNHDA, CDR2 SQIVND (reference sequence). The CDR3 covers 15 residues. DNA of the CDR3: TGTGCCAGTAGTAGGCCCAGCTCTGGGGCCAACGTCCTGACTTTC. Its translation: CASSRPSSGANVLTF.

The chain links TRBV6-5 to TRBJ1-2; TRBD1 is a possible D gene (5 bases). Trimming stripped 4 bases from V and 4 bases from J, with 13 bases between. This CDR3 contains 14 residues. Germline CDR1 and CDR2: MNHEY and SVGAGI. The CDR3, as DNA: TGTGCCAGCAGTTCAAGAGCAGGGACCTATGGCTACACCTTC. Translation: CASSSRAGTYGYTF.

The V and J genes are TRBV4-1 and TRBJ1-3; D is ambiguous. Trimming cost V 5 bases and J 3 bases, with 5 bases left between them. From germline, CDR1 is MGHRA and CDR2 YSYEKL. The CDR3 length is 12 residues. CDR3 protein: CASSESGNTIYF. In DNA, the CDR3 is TGCGCCAGCAGCGAAAGTGGAAACACCATATATTTT.

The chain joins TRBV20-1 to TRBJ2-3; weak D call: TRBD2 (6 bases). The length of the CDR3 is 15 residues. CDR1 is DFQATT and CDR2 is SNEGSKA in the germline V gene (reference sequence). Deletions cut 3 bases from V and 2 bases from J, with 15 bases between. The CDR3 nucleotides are TGCAGTGCTAGTGACGGGGACTCTTTCACAGATACGCAGTATTTT. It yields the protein CSASDGDSFTDTQYF.

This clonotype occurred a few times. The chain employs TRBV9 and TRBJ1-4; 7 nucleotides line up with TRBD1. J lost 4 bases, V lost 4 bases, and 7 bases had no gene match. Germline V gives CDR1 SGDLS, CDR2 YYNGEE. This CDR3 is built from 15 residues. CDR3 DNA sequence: TGTGCCAGCAGCCCCACAGGGGACGGTAATGAAAAACTGTTTTTT. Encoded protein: CASSPTGDGNEKLFF.

In nucleotides, the CDR3 is TGTGCCAGCAGCTCCCGACGGGCTTTTCCTAACTATGGCTACACCTTC. This translates into CASSSRRAFPNYGYTF. V gene TRBV5-6 combines with J gene TRBJ1-2; D unresolved. Trimming cost V 3 bases and J 0 bases, with 15 bases left between them. The CDR3 spans 16 residues. The V gene's germline CDR1 is SGHDT and CDR2 YYEEEE.

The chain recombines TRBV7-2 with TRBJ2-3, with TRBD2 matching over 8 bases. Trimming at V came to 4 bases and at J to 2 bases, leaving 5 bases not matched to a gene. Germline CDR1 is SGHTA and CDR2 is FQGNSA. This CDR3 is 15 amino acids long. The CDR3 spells CASSSGAGDTDTQYF. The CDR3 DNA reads TGTGCCAGCAGCTCAGGAGCGGGGGACACAGATACGCAGTATTTT.

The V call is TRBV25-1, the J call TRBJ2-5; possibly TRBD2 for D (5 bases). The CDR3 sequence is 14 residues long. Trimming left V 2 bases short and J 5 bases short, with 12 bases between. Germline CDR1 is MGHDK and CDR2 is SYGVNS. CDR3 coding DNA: TGTGCCAGCAGTGAACAAAGAGGGCTGGAGACCCAGTACTTC. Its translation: CASSEQRGLETQYF.

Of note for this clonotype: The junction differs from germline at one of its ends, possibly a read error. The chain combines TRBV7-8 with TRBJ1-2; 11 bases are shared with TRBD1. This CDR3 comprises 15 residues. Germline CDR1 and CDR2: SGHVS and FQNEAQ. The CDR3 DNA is TGTGCCAGCAACTTAGTGCGGGACAGGGGGGTTGGCTACACCTTC. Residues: CASNLVRDRGVGYTF.

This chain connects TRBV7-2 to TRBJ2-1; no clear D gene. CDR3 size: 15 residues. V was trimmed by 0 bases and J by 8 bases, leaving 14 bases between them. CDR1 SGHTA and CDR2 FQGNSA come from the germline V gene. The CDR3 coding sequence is TGTGCCAGCAGCTTAGCGAGCCCCGCCTTGTATGAGCAGTTCTTC. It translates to CASSLASPALYEQFF.

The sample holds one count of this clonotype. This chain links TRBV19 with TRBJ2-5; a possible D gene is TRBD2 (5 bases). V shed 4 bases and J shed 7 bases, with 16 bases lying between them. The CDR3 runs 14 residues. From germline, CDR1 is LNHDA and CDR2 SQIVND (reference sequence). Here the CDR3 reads CASSKRQARGTQYF. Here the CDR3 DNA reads TGTGCCAGTAGTAAACGCCAGGCACGGGGGACCCAGTACTTC.

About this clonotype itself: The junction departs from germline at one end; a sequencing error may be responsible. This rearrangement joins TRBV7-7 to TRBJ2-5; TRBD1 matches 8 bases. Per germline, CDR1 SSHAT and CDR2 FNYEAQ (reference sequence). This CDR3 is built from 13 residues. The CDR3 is CASSLRTGETQYF. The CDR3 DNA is TGTGCTAGCAGCCTCCGGACAGGGGAGACCCAGTACTTC.

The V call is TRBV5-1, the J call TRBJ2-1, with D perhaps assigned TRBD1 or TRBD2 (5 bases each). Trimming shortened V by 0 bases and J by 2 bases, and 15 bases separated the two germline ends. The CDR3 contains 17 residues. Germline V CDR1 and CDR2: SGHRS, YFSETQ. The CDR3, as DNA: TGCGCCAGCAGCTTGGCCGTGGGGGAGCGACCCTACAATGAGCAGTTCTTC. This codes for CASSLAVGERPYNEQFF.

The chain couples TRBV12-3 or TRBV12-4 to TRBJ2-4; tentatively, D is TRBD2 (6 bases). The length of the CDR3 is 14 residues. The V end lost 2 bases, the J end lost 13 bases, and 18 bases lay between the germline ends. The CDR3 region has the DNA TGTGCCAGCAGTTTAATAGGAGGGGCAGGAGAGCAGTACTTC. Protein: CASSLIGGAGEQYF.

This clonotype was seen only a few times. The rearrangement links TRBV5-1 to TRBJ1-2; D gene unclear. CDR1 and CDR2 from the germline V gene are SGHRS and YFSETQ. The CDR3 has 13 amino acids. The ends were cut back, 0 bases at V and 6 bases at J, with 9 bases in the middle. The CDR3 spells CASSLEGIDGYTF. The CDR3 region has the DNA TGCGCCAGCAGCTTGGAAGGGATTGATGGCTACACCTTC.

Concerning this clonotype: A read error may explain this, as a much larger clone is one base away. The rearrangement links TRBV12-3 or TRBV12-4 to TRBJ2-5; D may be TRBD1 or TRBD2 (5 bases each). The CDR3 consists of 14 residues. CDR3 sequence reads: CVSSGDGYQETQYF. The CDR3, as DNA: TGTGTCAGCAGTGGGGACGGGTACCAAGAGACCCAGTACTTC.

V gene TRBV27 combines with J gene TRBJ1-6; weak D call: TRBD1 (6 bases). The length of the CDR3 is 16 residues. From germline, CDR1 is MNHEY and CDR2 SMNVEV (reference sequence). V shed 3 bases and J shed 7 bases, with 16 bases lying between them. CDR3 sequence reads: CASSFGYGGENSPLHF. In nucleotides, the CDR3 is TGTGCCAGCAGTTTCGGGTACGGGGGCGAGAATTCACCCCTCCACTTT.

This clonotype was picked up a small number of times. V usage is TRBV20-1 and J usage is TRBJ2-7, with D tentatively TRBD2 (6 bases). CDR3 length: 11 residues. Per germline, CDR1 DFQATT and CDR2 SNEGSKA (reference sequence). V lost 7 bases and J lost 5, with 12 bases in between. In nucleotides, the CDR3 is TGCAGTGTAGGAGGGCGGAACGAGCAGTACTTC. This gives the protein CSVGGRNEQYF.